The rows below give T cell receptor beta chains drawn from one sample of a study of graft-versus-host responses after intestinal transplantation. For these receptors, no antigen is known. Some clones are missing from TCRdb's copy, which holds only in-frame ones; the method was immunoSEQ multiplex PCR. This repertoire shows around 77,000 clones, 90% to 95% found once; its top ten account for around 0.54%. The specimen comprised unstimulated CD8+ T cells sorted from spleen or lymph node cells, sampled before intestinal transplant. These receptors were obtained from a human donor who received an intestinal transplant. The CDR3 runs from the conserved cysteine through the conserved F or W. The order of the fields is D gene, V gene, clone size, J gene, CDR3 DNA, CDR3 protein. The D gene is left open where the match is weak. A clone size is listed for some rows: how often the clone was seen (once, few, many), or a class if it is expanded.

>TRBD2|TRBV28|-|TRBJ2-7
TGTGCCAGCAGTTTTGGGAGGCTAGCGGAGTACGAGCAGTACTTC
CASSFGRLAEYEQYF
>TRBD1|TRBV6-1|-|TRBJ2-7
TGTGCCAGCAGTCAACTCGGGACAGGAGGATACGAGCAGTACTTC
CASSQLGTGGYEQYF
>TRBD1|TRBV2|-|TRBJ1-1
TGTGCCAGCAGTGTGCCCCCCCTCAGGGGGCAAACTGAAGCTTTCTTT
CASSVPPLRGQTEAFF
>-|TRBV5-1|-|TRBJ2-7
TGCGCCAGCAGTGTTTTCGGCGAGCAGTACTTC
CASSVFGEQYF
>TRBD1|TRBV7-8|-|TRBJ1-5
TGTGCCAGCAGCTCGCCCGACGGGACAGGGATCGATAGCAATCAGCCCCAGCATTTT
CASSSPDGTGIDSNQPQHF
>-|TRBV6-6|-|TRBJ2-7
TGTGCCAGCAGCCAAGTTGGAGGGAACGAGCAGTACTTC
CASSQVGGNEQYF
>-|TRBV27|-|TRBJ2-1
TGTGCCAGCAGTTCACGGGGTTACTACAATGAGCAGTTCTTC
CASSSRGYYNEQFF
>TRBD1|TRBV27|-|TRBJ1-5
TGTGCCAGCAGTTTCGTGGGACAGGGCAATCAGCCCCAGCATTTT
CASSFVGQGNQPQHF
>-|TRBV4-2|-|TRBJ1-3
TGTGCCAGCAGCGCGTCGGGACTTCACTCTGGAAACACCATATATTTT
CASSASGLHSGNTIYF
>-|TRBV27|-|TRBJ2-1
TGTGCCAGCAGTTTAAGCAATGAGCAGTTCTTC
CASSLSNEQFF
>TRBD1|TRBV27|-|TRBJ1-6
TGTGCCAGCAGTACCCTACAGGGGAGGGATTCACCCCTCCACTTT
CASSTLQGRDSPLHF
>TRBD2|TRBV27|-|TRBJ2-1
TGCGCCACCCAGGGACTAGCACCAAATGAGCAGTTCTTC
CATQGLAPNEQFF
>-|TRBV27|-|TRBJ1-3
TGTGCCAGCAGTGCTACCGGACCGATGAGCTCTGGAAACACCATATATTTT
CASSATGPMSSGNTIYF
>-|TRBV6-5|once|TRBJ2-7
TGTGCCAGCAGTTACTCGGGTTCCTACGAGCAGTACTTC
CASSYSGSYEQYF
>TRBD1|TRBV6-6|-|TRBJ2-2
TGTGCCAGCAGTTACCCCGGACAGGGATACACCGGGGAGCTGTTTTTT
CASSYPGQGYTGELFF
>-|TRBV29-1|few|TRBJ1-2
TGCAGCGTCGCTGGACTCGGCTATGGCTACACCTTC
CSVAGLGYGYTF
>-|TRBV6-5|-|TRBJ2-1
TGTGCCAGCAGTTGGGGAGGCTCAATCATCAATGAGCAGTTCTTC
CASSWGGSIINEQFF
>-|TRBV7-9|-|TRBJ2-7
TGTGCCAGCAGCCGCGTGGCCTCCTACGAGCAGTACTTC
CASSRVASYEQYF
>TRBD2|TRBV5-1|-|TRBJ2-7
TGCGCCAGCAGCTGGTGGCTAGCGGGACTCGGCTACGAGCAGTACTTC
CASSWWLAGLGYEQYF
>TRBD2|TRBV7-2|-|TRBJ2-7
TGTGCCAGCAGCTTAGATGGTAGGTCTAGCGGGATCTACGAGCAGTACTTC
CASSLDGRSSGIYEQYF
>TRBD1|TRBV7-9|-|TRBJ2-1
TGTGCCAGCCAAGATCAGGGGGCCAACAATGAGCAGTTCTTC
CASQDQGANNEQFF
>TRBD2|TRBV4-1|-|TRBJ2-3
TGCGCCAGCAGCACGCCGGGACTAGCGGGAGATACGCAGTATTTT
CASSTPGLAGDTQYF
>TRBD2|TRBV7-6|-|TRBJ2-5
TGTGCCAGCAGTCTTATTAGCGGGAGATACCAAGAGACCCAGTACTTC
CASSLISGRYQETQYF
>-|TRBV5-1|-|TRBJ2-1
TGCGCCAGCGGCTCGAGTTTGGAAGTGGTTCAGTTCTTC
CASGSSLEVVQFF
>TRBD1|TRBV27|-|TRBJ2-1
TGTGCCAGCAGTTTAGGGACAGTGGGCAATGAGCAGTTCTTC
CASSLGTVGNEQFF
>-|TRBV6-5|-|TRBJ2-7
TGTGCCAGCAGTTACGATCCTAGCTCCGAGCAGTACTTC
CASSYDPSSEQYF
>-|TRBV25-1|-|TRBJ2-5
TGTGCCAGCAGTAAAGGGTCGCAAGAGACCCAGTACTTC
CASSKGSQETQYF
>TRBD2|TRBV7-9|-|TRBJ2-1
TGTGCCAGCAGCGCCCGACTAGCGGGAGGGCCGGACAATGAGCAGTTCTTC
CASSARLAGGPDNEQFF
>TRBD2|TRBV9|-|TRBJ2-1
TGTGCCAGCAGCGTAAACGCGCTGGGGGGGAGCTCCTACAATGAGCAGTTCTTC
CASSVNALGGSSYNEQFF
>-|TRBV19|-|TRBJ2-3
TGTGCCAGTAAGAGGGACGGGTACACAGATACGCAGTATTTT
CASKRDGYTDTQYF
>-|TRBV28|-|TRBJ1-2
TGTGCCAGCAGTACAGACTTCGGCGGCTATGGCTACACCTTC
CASSTDFGGYGYTF
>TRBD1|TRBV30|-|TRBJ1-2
TGTGCCTGGAGCCCGGGACAGAGTGCCAGATCTGATGGCTACACCTTC
CAWSPGQSARSDGYTF
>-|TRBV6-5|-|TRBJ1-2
TGTGCCAGCAGTGAACCGGACAGATACTATGGCTACACCTTC
CASSEPDRYYGYTF
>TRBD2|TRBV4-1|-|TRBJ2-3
TGCGCCAGCAGCCAAGGGGCTAGCGGGATAGATACGCAGTATTTT
CASSQGASGIDTQYF
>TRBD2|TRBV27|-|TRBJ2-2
TGTGCCAGCAGTTTCGGGACTAGCGCCGGGGAGCTGTTTTTT
CASSFGTSAGELFF
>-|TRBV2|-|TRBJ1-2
TGTGCCAGCAGTGAGTCAAGGGCCTTGTTCTATGGCTACACCTTC
CASSESRALFYGYTF
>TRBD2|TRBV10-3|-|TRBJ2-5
TGTGCCATCAGCGAACTAGCGGGAGGGGTCGAGACCCAGTACTTC
CAISELAGGVETQYF
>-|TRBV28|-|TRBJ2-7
TGTGCCAGCAGTTTTGTATCACCCCCGCGCGGTGAGCAGTACTTC
CASSFVSPPRGEQYF
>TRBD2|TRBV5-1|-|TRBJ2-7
TGCGCCAGCAGCGAATTACTAGCGGGACGGGGTGACGAGCAGTACTTC
CASSELLAGRGDEQYF
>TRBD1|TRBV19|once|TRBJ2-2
TGTGCCAGTAGTATAGATCGGTTGGGGACAGGGGTAACCGGGGAGCTGTTTTTT
CASSIDRLGTGVTGELFF